Described below is a single T cell receptor (beta chain) sequence and its context. Its antigen is not known. This sample stems from a study of T cell responses to AZD1222 COVID-19 vaccine. Whole-study findings and limits: Regions 160-218 and 743-854 dominated among vaccine-associated CD4 TCRs spanning spike. White British people made up most donors, females outnumbered males, and clonal diversity was possibly underestimated. Repertoire sampling happened only post peak T cell response.

The method was immunoSEQ multiplex PCR; TCRdb's version includes in-frame clones alone and lacks a portion of them. There are over 150,000 clones in the sample; around 90% occur only once, and 9.5% to 13% lies in the top ten. The sample in question was peripheral blood, obtained 28 days after the second AZD1222 dose. The clonotype was recovered from an adult who received the AZD1222 COVID-19 vaccine.

The CDR3 sequence is CASSQLRGEPQHF. For the CDR3, the DNA is TGTGCCAGCAGCCAACTCCGGGGGGAGCCCCAGCATTTT. The chain has TRBV3-1 (or the pseudogene TRBV3-2) and TRBJ1-5; maybe TRBD1 (5 bases). CDR3 length: 13 residues. Germline V lookup: CDR1 LGHDT, CDR2 YNNKEL (reference sequence). V lost 2 bases and J lost 8, with 10 bases in between.